The 2 T cell receptor beta chains presented below share a single source sample, sequenced in a study of HIV-infected patients and healthy controls. Follow-up blood was drawn about 14 weeks, roughly three months, after antiretroviral therapy began. No cell fractionation was done, so the repertoire covers all unsorted peripheral blood T cells. Reverse transcription used roughly 450 ng RNA and constant-region primers for alpha and beta. Alpha and beta chain libraries were made separately by chain-specific third strand synthesis with multiplexing indices. TCRdb redid the calling of the 5' RACE reads with MiXCR, one entry per CDR3 protein. The data hold roughly 9,800 distinct CDR3 sequences, with under 7% observed a single time. The specimen was blood, collected during antiretroviral therapy. All receptors derive from an adult with HIV infection. The donor label of this sample is uncertain.

This clonotype is medium-sized. The chain joins TRBV30 to TRBJ2-7; 7 positions agree with TRBD1. This CDR3 spans 13 amino acids. Germline V gene sequence: CDR1 GTSNPN, CDR2 SVGIG (reference sequence). V shed 2 bases and J 3 bases; nucleotides not matched to a gene: 4. The CDR3 here is CAWSQGQSYEQYF. Written as DNA, the CDR3 is TGTGCCTGGAGTCAGGGACAGAGCTACGAGCAGTACTTC.

Notes on this clonotype: A much larger clone lies one base from this, so it may be a read error. The chain couples TRBV11-3 to TRBJ1-2; D is ambiguous. CDR3 length: 13 amino acids. The germline gives CDR1 SGHNT, CDR2 YENEEA. The CDR3 is CASSKIPNDGYTF. CDR3 in DNA: TGTGCCAGCAGCAAGATCCCTAACGATGGCTACACCTTC. Full variable domain (missing parts from reference TRBV11-3 and TRBJ1-2): EAGVVQSPRYKIIEKKQPVAFWCNPISGHNTLYWYLQNLGQGPELLIRYENEEAVDDSQLPKDRFSAERLKGVDSTLKIQPAELGDSAVYLCASSKIPNDGYTFGSGTRLTVV.